This TCR beta chain was retrieved from a study of Ad26.COV2.S vaccination and SARS-CoV-2 variants. Study information: Ad26.COV2.S, an intramuscular injection, was given once or twice 56 days apart. Findings and caveats of the study: Among vaccine recipients, spike-specific TCR breadth exceeded that of placebo recipients. Total T cell responses were possibly underestimated by TCR breadth and depth analyses.

The treatment was: over 15 received Ad26.COV2.S at low or high dose, single or two shots; 5 received placebo; per-sample allocation not given. Samples came from day 63 after the first vaccine or placebo injection. The individual, an adult aged 18-55 years, was a donor in Boston. Profiled with immunoSEQ multiplex PCR; TCRdb holds only in-frame clones, not every one. Of roughly 380,000 clones listed, roughly 81% are singletons. V was trimmed by 1 base and J by 0 bases, leaving 9 bases between them. Germline CDR1 SGHTA, CDR2 FQGNSA. CDR3 length: 15 amino acids. Details on this clone: Its antigen remains unknown.

The TCR sequence derives from a person between 18 and 59 years old who received the Ad26.COV2.S COVID-19 vaccine or a placebo. The J gene is TRBJ1-1, the V gene TRBV7-2; D is ambiguous. The sample was peripheral blood, taken in a trial of Ad26.COV2.S vaccine versus placebo. The CDR3 sequence is CASSLGRVMNTEAFF. Here the CDR3 DNA reads TGTGCCAGCAGCTTAGGGAGGGTAATGAACACTGAAGCTTTCTTT.